The 8 T cell receptor beta chains presented below share a single source sample, sequenced in a study of T cells in Graves' hyperthyroidism and ophthalmopathy. TCR beta CDR3 regions were amplified from RNA. HTBI primers were employed in a first-round RT-PCR of the TCR CDR3. Via MiXCR, TCRdb re-called the multiplex PCR reads, giving one row per CDR3 protein. The sample has approximately 640,000 distinct CDR3 sequences, over 40% seen once. The specimen sequenced was peripheral blood or thyroid tissue (not recorded which). Receptors were obtained from an adult man with Graves' disease, either hyperthyroidism or ophthalmopathy (not recorded which).

This rearrangement joins TRBV10-3 to TRBJ1-2; D call uncertain. Germline V CDR1 and CDR2: ENHRY, SYGVKD. The CDR3 covers 14 residues. V was cut by 3 bases and J by 4 bases, with 12 bases left in between. The CDR3 coding sequence is TGTGCCATCAGTGAACGGTCCTCCTCCTATGGCTACACCTTC. Amino acid sequence: CAISERSSSYGYTF.

The CDR3, as DNA: TGCAGCGTTTCGGGGGCTGAATACGAGCAGTACTTC. Translation gives CSVSGAEYEQYF. The chain has TRBV29-1 and TRBJ2-7; D could derive from TRBD1 or TRBD2 (6 bases each). V was cut by 5 bases and J by 4 bases, with 12 bases left in between. CDR3 length equals 12 residues. Looked up from germline, CDR1 is SQVTM and CDR2 is ANQGSEA.

This clonotype showed up many times. The rearrangement joins TRBV19 to TRBJ1-1; weak D call: TRBD1 (6 bases). This CDR3 has 13 residues. V lost 6 bases to trimming and J lost 4 bases, with 12 bases between them. Germline CDR1 LNHDA, CDR2 SQIVND (reference sequence). CDR3 amino acids: CASSEQGGTEAFF. The CDR3 coding sequence is TGTGCCAGTAGCGAACAGGGAGGCACTGAAGCTTTCTTT.

In this sample, this clonotype turned up a few times. The chain has TRBV6-5 and TRBJ1-1; no clear D gene. From germline, CDR1 is MNHEY and CDR2 SVGAGI. The CDR3 is made up of 13 amino acids. The V end was cut by 6 bases, the J end by 1 base, with 9 bases between. This chain's CDR3 is CASRRIPNTEAFF. Written as DNA, the CDR3 is TGTGCCAGCAGGAGAATTCCGAACACTGAAGCTTTCTTT.

The J gene is TRBJ1-6, the V gene TRBV20-1; D is ambiguous. Trimming stripped 4 bases from V and 9 bases from J, with 16 bases between. This CDR3 is 14 amino acids long. The germline gives CDR1 DFQATT, CDR2 SNEGSKA (reference sequence). The CDR3 spells CSAIFTESPSPLHF. CDR3 DNA: TGCAGTGCTATTTTTACCGAATCCCCTTCACCCCTCCACTTT.

The V gene is TRBV7-2, the J gene TRBJ1-4, with a possible D match to TRBD1 (6 bases). V shed 5 bases and J shed 3 bases, with 10 bases lying between them. The V gene's germline CDR1 is SGHTA and CDR2 FQGNSA. This CDR3 contains 14 residues. The CDR3 is CASSRGGPNEKLFF. The CDR3 DNA is TGTGCCAGCAGCAGAGGGGGACCTAATGAAAAACTGTTTTTT. Variable domain in full (rest from reference TRBV7-2 and TRBJ1-4): GAGVSQSPSNKVTEKGKDVELRCDPISGHTALYWYRQSLGQGLEFLIYFQGNSAPDKSGLPSDRFSAERTGGSVSTLTIQRTQQEDSAVYLCASSRGGPNEKLFFGSGTQLSVL.

This chain connects TRBV12-3 or TRBV12-4 to TRBJ1-5; no clear D gene. The J call is uncertain, as TRBJ2-3 better fits the DNA end. The CDR3 spans 12 residues. CDR3 nucleotides: TGTGCCAGCAGTTCACTCAATCAGCCCCAGTATTTT. Encoded protein: CASSSLNQPQYF.

As regards this clonotype: A read error may be the cause here, since a much bigger clone is one base away. V usage is TRBV24-1 and J usage is TRBJ1-4; perhaps TRBD1 as D (6 bases). Germline CDR1 KGHDR, CDR2 SFDVKD. The CDR3 has 11 residues. With 10 bases removed from V and 12 bases from J, the gap between germline ends came to 14 bases. The CDR3 protein is CATDSVEELFF. CDR3 DNA sequence: TGTGCCACGGACAGCGTAGAAGAACTGTTTTTT.